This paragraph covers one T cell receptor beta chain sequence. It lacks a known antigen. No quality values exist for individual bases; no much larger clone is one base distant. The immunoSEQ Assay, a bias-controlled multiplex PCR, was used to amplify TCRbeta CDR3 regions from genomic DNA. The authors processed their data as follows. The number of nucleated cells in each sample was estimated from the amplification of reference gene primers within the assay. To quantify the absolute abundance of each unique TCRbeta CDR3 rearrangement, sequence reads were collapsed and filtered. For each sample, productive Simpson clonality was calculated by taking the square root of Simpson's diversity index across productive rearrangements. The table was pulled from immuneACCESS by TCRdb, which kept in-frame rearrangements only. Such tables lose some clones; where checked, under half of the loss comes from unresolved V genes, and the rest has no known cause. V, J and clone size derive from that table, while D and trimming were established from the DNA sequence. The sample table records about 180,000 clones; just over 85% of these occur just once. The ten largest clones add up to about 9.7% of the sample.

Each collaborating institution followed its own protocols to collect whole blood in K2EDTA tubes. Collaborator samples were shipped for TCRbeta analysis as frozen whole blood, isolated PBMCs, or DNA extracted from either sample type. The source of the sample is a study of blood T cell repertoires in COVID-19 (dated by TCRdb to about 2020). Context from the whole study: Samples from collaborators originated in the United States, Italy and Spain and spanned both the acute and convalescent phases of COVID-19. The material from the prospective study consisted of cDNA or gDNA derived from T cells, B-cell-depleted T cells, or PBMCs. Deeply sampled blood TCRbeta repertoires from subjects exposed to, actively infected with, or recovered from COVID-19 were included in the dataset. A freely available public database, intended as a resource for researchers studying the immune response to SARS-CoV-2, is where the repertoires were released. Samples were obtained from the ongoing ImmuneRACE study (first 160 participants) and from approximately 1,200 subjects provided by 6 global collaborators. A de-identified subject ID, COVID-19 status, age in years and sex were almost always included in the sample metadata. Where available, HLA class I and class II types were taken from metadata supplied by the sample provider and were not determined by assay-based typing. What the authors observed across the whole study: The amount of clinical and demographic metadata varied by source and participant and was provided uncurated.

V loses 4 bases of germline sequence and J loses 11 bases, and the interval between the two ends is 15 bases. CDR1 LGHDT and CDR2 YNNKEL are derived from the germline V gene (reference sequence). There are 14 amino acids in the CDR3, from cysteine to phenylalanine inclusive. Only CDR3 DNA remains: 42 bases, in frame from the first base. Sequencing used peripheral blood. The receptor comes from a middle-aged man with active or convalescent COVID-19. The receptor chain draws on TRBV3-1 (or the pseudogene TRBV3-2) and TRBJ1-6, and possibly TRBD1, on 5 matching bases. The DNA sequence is TGTGCCAGCAGCCCCGACGGGGGTTTGGCACCCCTCCACTTT. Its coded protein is CASSPDGGLAPLHF.